The 31 T cell receptor beta chains given below trace back to one sample, sequenced in a study of OX40 agonist ivuxolimab in advanced cancers. Sequencing used immunoSEQ multiplex PCR; TCRdb keeps in-frame clones, though not all of them. The profile covers 65,000 to 95,000 clones, with less than 95% appearing a single time and 0.33% taken by the ten largest. The sample here was CD4+ or CD8+ T cells sorted from blood, taken in a trial of the OX40 agonist ivuxolimab. These receptors originate from an adult with an advanced solid tumor such as melanoma, head and neck, liver or kidney cancer.

The rearrangement joins TRBV9 to TRBJ1-2, with D unclear. Germline-derived CDR1 and CDR2 are SGDLS and YYNGEE. The CDR3 contains 13 residues. Trimming shortened V by 0 bases and J by 4 bases, and 7 bases separated the two germline ends. Here the CDR3 reads CASSVDFGYGYTF. CDR3 sequence (DNA): TGTGCCAGCAGCGTAGATTTCGGCTATGGCTACACCTTC.

V and J are TRBV6-4 and TRBJ1-3, with unresolved D. The CDR3 spans 13 residues. From germline, CDR1 is MRHNA and CDR2 SNTAGT. Trimming removed 10 bases at V and 0 bases at J, with 10 bases between. CDR3 DNA sequence: TGTGCCAACTACCGGGTCTCTGGAAACACCATATATTTT. Protein sequence: CANYRVSGNTIYF.

The chain links TRBV29-1 to TRBJ1-5, with TRBD1 as a possible D gene (5 bases). This CDR3 is 13 amino acids long. Between the trimmed V and J ends, which lost 4 bases and 7 bases, there was a span of 14 bases. The germline gives CDR1 SQVTM, CDR2 ANQGSEA. The CDR3 coding sequence is TGCAGCGTTGCAGCAGGGAAGGACCAGCCCCAGCATTTT. It codes for CSVAAGKDQPQHF.

The chain employs TRBV10-3 and TRBJ2-3; 10 nucleotides align to TRBD2. The V and J ends lost 4 bases and 14 bases, in that order; junction bases with no gene match: 15. The CDR3 consists of 15 residues. Looked up from germline, CDR1 is ENHRY and CDR2 is SYGVKD. The chain's CDR3 is CAISAGPGLAPTAYF. Here the CDR3 DNA reads TGTGCCATCAGTGCTGGTCCGGGACTAGCGCCTACTGCGTATTTT.

This chain links TRBV27 with TRBJ1-2; TRBD1 matches at 7 bases. The CDR3 extends over 13 amino acids. CDR1 and CDR2 from the germline V gene are MNHEY and SMNVEV (reference sequence). V was pared by 5 bases and J by 8 bases, with 8 bases of the junction left unmatched. The CDR3 DNA sequence: TGTGCCAGCAGTACCACAGGGGTAAGAGGCTACACCTTC. Translated: CASSTTGVRGYTF.

The rearrangement links TRBV7-3 to TRBJ2-1, with 7 bases that match TRBD1. Per the germline V gene, CDR1 is SGHTA and CDR2 is FQGTGA. The V segment lost 6 bases and the J segment 5 bases; nucleotides outside the gene matches: 7. The CDR3 totals 14 residues. The CDR3 region is CASSRDRQNNEQFF. CDR3 DNA sequence: TGTGCCAGCAGTAGGGACAGACAGAACAATGAGCAGTTCTTC.

The rearrangement links TRBV27 to TRBJ2-7, with 7 bases aligning to TRBD2. The length of the CDR3 is 14 residues. V shed 10 bases and J 2 bases; nucleotides not matched to a gene: 11. Germline CDR1 and CDR2: MNHEY and SMNVEV (reference sequence). CDR3 sequence (DNA): TGTGCCACCAAAAGGAGCGCGGGGGCCTACGAGCAGTACGTC. Its protein product is CATKRSAGAYEQYV.

The chain couples TRBV7-2 to TRBJ2-5, with D perhaps assigned TRBD1 or TRBD2 (6 bases each). The germline CDR1 and CDR2 sequences are SGHTA and FQGNSA. This CDR3 contains 14 residues. Trimming took off 1 base at V and 4 bases at J, with 10 bases between the two ends. The DNA of the CDR3 is TGTGCCAGCAGCTTAGGGGGGGCCGGAGAGACCCAGTACTTC. Translation: CASSLGGAGETQYF.

The V gene is TRBV27, the J gene TRBJ2-1, with D tentatively TRBD2 (7 bases). Per germline, CDR1 MNHEY and CDR2 SMNVEV (reference sequence). V lost 3 bases and J 7 bases, leaving 22 bases between the germline ends. The CDR3 has 17 amino acids. CDR3 sequence: CASSFYVGRGAVNEQFF. The CDR3 DNA reads as TGTGCCAGCAGTTTTTACGTGGGACGGGGGGCCGTGAATGAGCAGTTCTTC.

J is TRBJ2-1 and V is TRBV29-1; 8 nucleotides align to TRBD1. Trimming cost V 0 bases and J 1 base; bases outside gene matches: 8. The CDR3 length is 17 residues. The V gene's germline CDR1 is SQVTM and CDR2 ANQGSEA. The CDR3 sequence is CSVEDPGGERSYNEQFF. CDR3 DNA sequence: TGCAGCGTTGAAGATCCAGGGGGCGAAAGGTCCTACAATGAGCAGTTCTTC.

V is TRBV7-2 and J is TRBJ1-1; the D gene is possibly TRBD1 (6 bases). CDR1 and CDR2 (germline): SGHTA, FQGNSA. The CDR3 is 15 residues long. Trimming removed 4 bases from V and 7 bases from J, with 19 bases in between. CDR3 protein: CASSYFGQSQSEAFF. The CDR3, as DNA: TGTGCCAGCAGCTATTTCGGACAGAGCCAAAGTGAAGCTTTCTTT.

The chain joins TRBV9 to TRBJ2-1; either TRBD1 or TRBD2 may supply D (5 bases each). V was shortened by 4 bases and J by 8 bases, with 22 bases between the two germline ends. This CDR3 is built from 16 residues. Germline V CDR1 and CDR2: SGDLS, YYNGEE. CDR3 amino acids: CASSPQIQSGRHEQFF. The DNA for the CDR3 is TGTGCCAGCAGCCCCCAAATTCAATCGGGGCGGCATGAGCAGTTCTTC.

This rearrangement joins TRBV6-4 to TRBJ2-7; D not resolved. Germline assignment: CDR1 MRHNA and CDR2 SNTAGT. Trimming removed 4 bases at V and 2 bases at J, with 12 bases between. The CDR3 loop spans 14 amino acids. CDR3 residues: CASSVRAGPYEQYF. The DNA for the CDR3 is TGTGCCAGCAGTGTTCGGGCAGGACCCTACGAGCAGTACTTC.

As for this clone: The same CDR3 can be traced to other DNA sequences in this sample. V usage is TRBV7-2 and J usage is TRBJ1-1; 9 bases fit TRBD1. This CDR3 contains 14 residues. Trimming took 5 bases from V and 2 from J; bases not matched to a gene: 3. From germline, CDR1 is SGHTA and CDR2 FQGNSA. The CDR3 region is CASSRGQGNTEAFF. CDR3 DNA sequence: TGTGCCAGCAGCCGGGGACAGGGCAACACTGAAGCTTTCTTT. The full variable domain, with the rest looked up from reference TRBV7-2 and TRBJ1-1, is GAGVSQSPSNKVTEKGKDVELRCDPISGHTALYWYRQSLGQGLEFLIYFQGNSAPDKSGLPSDRFSAERTGGSVSTLTIQRTQQEDSAVYLCASSRGQGNTEAFFGQGTRLTVV.

This CDR3 is CANPRGGYNQPQHF. The DNA of the CDR3 is TGTGCCAACCCGAGGGGTGGCTACAATCAGCCCCAGCATTTT. This sequence joins TRBV19 and TRBJ1-5, with D possibly being TRBD1 (5 bases). The V gene lost 10 bases and the J gene lost 3 bases, with 16 bases spanning the gap. Germline CDR1 LNHDA, CDR2 SQIVND (reference sequence). The CDR3 loop spans 14 amino acids.

The chain uses TRBV2 and TRBJ1-2, with a weak D call TRBD1 (6 bases). Deletions cut 11 bases from V and 3 bases from J, with 16 bases between. The CDR3 covers 13 residues. From germline, CDR1 is SNHLY and CDR2 FYNNEI. This CDR3 is CAVRDTPYYGYTF. The CDR3, as DNA: TGTGCCGTTCGGGACACACCATACTATGGCTACACCTTC.

This clone showed up just a few times. The V gene is TRBV2, the J gene TRBJ2-7; a possible D gene is TRBD1 (5 bases). V lost 2 bases and J lost 3, with 11 bases in between. This CDR3 spans 14 amino acids. Germline CDR1 is SNHLY and CDR2 is FYNNEI. The CDR3 reads CASSERNRYYEQYF. The CDR3 DNA sequence: TGTGCCAGCAGTGAACGTAACAGGTACTACGAGCAGTACTTC.

V and J are TRBV28 and TRBJ1-1; 9 positions match TRBD1. CDR1 is MDHEN, CDR2 SYDVKM, per germline. J gave up 11 bases and V 6 bases, and 13 bases lay outside the gene matches. The CDR3 consists of 14 residues. CDR3 nucleotides: TGTGCCAGCAGCCAAGATCGGACAGGGGCGTATGCTTTCTTT. Encoded protein: CASSQDRTGAYAFF.

V gene TRBV6-6 combines with J gene TRBJ1-2, with D possibly being TRBD1 (5 bases). This CDR3 is 13 amino acids long. V was cut by 4 bases and J by 2 bases, with 8 bases left in between. Germline loops: CDR1 MNHNY, CDR2 SVGAGI (reference sequence). CDR3 amino acids: CASSSRQNYGYTF. The CDR3 DNA follows: TGTGCCAGCAGTTCAAGACAGAACTATGGCTACACCTTC.

This clone was seen only once. This chain joins TRBV5-6 and TRBJ1-3; possibly TRBD1 for D (5 bases). The germline V gene has CDR1 SGHDT and CDR2 YYEEEE. This CDR3 comprises 15 residues. V lost 5 bases, J lost 4 bases, and 16 bases lay in between. The CDR3: CASSKTRGTGNTIYF. The CDR3 DNA reads as TGTGCCAGCAGTAAGACGAGGGGCACGGGAAACACCATATATTTT.

V and J are TRBV29-1 and TRBJ1-1, with D possibly TRBD1 on 5 matching bases. The CDR3 spans 11 residues. CDR1 SQVTM and CDR2 ANQGSEA come from the germline V gene. V gave up 6 bases and J gave up 11 bases, with 16 bases separating them. CDR3 in DNA: TGCAGCGTCCTGATAGGGGCGCGGGCTTTCTTT. The encoded protein is CSVLIGARAFF.

The V call is TRBV5-7, the J call TRBJ1-5; a weak D match, TRBD1 (6 bases). TRBV5-7 falls under the ORF class, with uncertain function. CDR3 length: 17 residues. The germline V and J ends were trimmed by 2 bases and 1 base, with 16 bases remaining between them. CDR3 sequence (DNA): TGTGCCAGCAGCTTACGTCCACAGGGAGTCAGCAATCAGCCCCAGCATTTT. Translating gives CASSLRPQGVSNQPQHF.

In DNA form, the CDR3 reads TGTGCCAGCAGCTTGGTAACCCTTGGAAAGTCAGAGACCCAGTACTTC. Its protein is CASSLVTLGKSETQYF. The rearrangement uses TRBV7-8 and TRBJ2-5; D is unresolved. Between the trimmed V and J ends, which lost 3 bases and 4 bases, there was a span of 18 bases. Germline V gene lookup returns CDR1 SGHVS and CDR2 FQNEAQ. The CDR3 totals 16 residues.

V usage is TRBV27 and J usage is TRBJ1-2; unclear D gene. With 7 bases removed from V and 6 bases from J, the gap between germline ends came to 21 bases. CDR3 length equals 15 residues. Germline V CDR1 and CDR2: MNHEY, SMNVEV (reference sequence). The CDR3: CASTPGRGEENGYTF. CDR3 bases: TGTGCCAGCACCCCGGGCAGAGGAGAGGAGAATGGCTACACCTTC.

The rearrangement links TRBV5-1 to TRBJ2-5, with 7 bases lining up with TRBD2. The DNA end favors TRBJ2-7, so the J call may be wrong. Per the germline V gene, CDR1 is SGHRS and CDR2 is YFSETQ. CDR3 size: 14 residues. CDR3 region: CASSGGLGAYEQYF. The CDR3 coding sequence is TGCGCCAGCAGCGGCGGACTAGGGGCCTACGAGCAGTACTTC.

The chain recombines TRBV10-2 with TRBJ1-5; 7 bases are a match to TRBD1. CDR1 WSHSY and CDR2 SAAADI come from the germline V gene. J was trimmed by 7 bases and V by 5 bases; bases with no gene match: 17. This CDR3 is built from 17 residues. The CDR3 DNA follows: TGCGCCAGCAGTAAACAAATCGACAGGGAGTTTTGGCAGCCCCAGCATTTT. It yields the protein CASSKQIDREFWQPQHF.

Turning to this clone: Within the sample, other DNA sequences also encode this same CDR3. This chain uses TRBV2 with TRBJ2-1, with 11 bases fitting TRBD2. The CDR3 is 14 residues long. Germline CDR1 SNHLY, CDR2 FYNNEI. Trimming removed 6 bases from V and 5 bases from J; junction bases left unmatched: 3. In nucleotides, the CDR3 is TGTGCCAGCAGGCGTAGCGGGGGGGACAATGAGCAGTTCTTC. The encoded protein is CASRRSGGDNEQFF.

This chain joins TRBV4-2 and TRBJ1-5; 9 bases agree with TRBD1. This CDR3 has 16 amino acids. After removal of 0 bases from V and 5 bases from J, the junction contained 5 bases not matched to a gene. Per the germline V gene, CDR1 is LGHNA and CDR2 is YNFKEQ. The CDR3 coding sequence is TGTGCCAGCAGCCAAGAAGAAGGGACAGGGTATCAGCCCCAGCATTTT. Amino acids: CASSQEEGTGYQPQHF.

This chain links TRBV27 with TRBJ1-2; D perhaps matches TRBD1 (5 bases). The CDR3 has 14 amino acids. Trimming took off 5 bases at V and 4 bases at J, with 14 bases between the two ends. The germline V gene has CDR1 MNHEY and CDR2 SMNVEV (reference sequence). In DNA, the CDR3 is TGTGCCAGCAGTCCCCCGGGACGGTTCTATGGCTACACCTTC. It codes for CASSPPGRFYGYTF.

The chain is built from TRBV12-5 and TRBJ2-7; 7 bases line up with TRBD1. Germline-derived CDR1 and CDR2 are LGHNT and FRNRAP. V lost 2 bases, J lost 3 bases, and 19 bases stayed unmatched. This CDR3 region has 19 residues. The CDR3 here is CASGLHATPQGQFIYEQYF. The CDR3 DNA follows: TGTGCTAGTGGTTTGCACGCGACACCCCAGGGACAGTTTATCTACGAGCAGTACTTC.

V gene TRBV30 combines with J gene TRBJ1-2, with D possibly TRBD1 on 5 matching bases. The length of the CDR3 is 13 residues. Germline CDR1 GTSNPN, CDR2 SVGIG (reference sequence). Trimming cost V 2 bases and J 2 bases, with 9 bases left between them. The CDR3: CAWSSQGNYGYTF. The DNA for the CDR3 is TGTGCCTGGAGTTCCCAGGGAAACTATGGCTACACCTTC.